These T cell receptor beta chains were read from a single sample in a study of siplizumab effects on memory and regulatory T cells. Profiling relied on immunoSEQ multiplex PCR, and the TCRdb table lists in-frame clones only, not all of them. The table lists 80,000 to 130,000 clones, roughly 94% of them singletons. The source material was Tregs sorted from blood. The receptors stem from a human donor in good health. The CDR3 runs from the conserved cysteine through the conserved F or W. The D gene is left open where the match is weak. A clone size is listed for some rows: how often the clone was seen (once, few, many), or a class if it is expanded.

abundance	d_gene	v_gene	j_gene	CDR3aa	CDR3nt
NA	NA	TRBV29-1	TRBJ2-5	CSVGSYQGLSALETQYF	TGCAGCGTTGGGTCCTACCAGGGGCTTTCAGCTTTGGAGACCCAGTACTTC
NA	NA	TRBV27	TRBJ1-6	CASKFQFSYNSPLHF	TGTGCCAGCAAATTTCAGTTCTCCTATAATTCACCCCTCCACTTT
NA	NA	TRBV18	TRBJ2-7	CASSPAGSLIAGEQYF	TGTGCCAGCTCACCTGCCGGGAGCCTAATTGCCGGCGAGCAGTACTTC
once	NA	TRBV28	TRBJ2-5	CASTLSGRGRETQYF	TGTGCCAGCACCCTGTCGGGGAGAGGGAGAGAGACCCAGTACTTC
NA	TRBD2	TRBV4-1	TRBJ2-1	CASSQAGASGSSEQFF	TGCGCCAGCAGCCAAGCTGGGGCTAGCGGGAGCTCTGAGCAGTTCTTC
NA	TRBD2	TRBV29-1	TRBJ2-7	CSVRLAGGPYYEQYF	TGCAGCGTCAGACTAGCGGGAGGGCCGTATTACGAGCAGTACTTC
many	TRBD2	TRBV7-3	TRBJ2-6	CASSPMGGSVSGANVLTF	TGTGCCAGCAGCCCAATGGGCGGGAGCGTCTCTGGGGCCAACGTCCTGACTTTC
NA	NA	TRBV5-1	TRBJ1-1	CASSLAGQAYYEAFF	TGCGCCAGCAGCTTGGCCGGGCAGGCGTACTATGAAGCTTTCTTT
NA	TRBD1	TRBV6-6	TRBJ1-5	CASREDRPYSNQPQHF	TGTGCCAGCAGGGAGGACAGGCCTTATTCCAATCAGCCCCAGCATTTT
NA	NA	TRBV19	TRBJ1-1	CASSTTPGANTEAFF	TGTGCCAGTAGTACAACGCCAGGAGCGAACACTGAAGCTTTCTTT
NA	TRBD1	TRBV4-2	TRBJ1-3	CASSQDHIPTGDYTIYF	TGTGCCAGCAGCCAAGATCATATACCGACAGGGGATTACACCATATATTTT
NA	NA	TRBV25-1	TRBJ1-5	CASSDQRGGSNQPQHF	TGTGCCAGCAGTGACCAAAGGGGGGGGTCCAATCAGCCCCAGCATTTT
NA	TRBD2	TRBV27	TRBJ2-1	CATLPQSAGGTYNEQFF	TGTGCCACCCTACCCCAGAGCGCGGGAGGCACCTACAATGAGCAGTTCTTC
NA	NA	TRBV11-1	TRBJ2-7	CASSFRTVLSSYEQYF	TGTGCCAGCAGTTTTCGAACAGTTTTAAGCTCCTACGAGCAGTACTTC
NA	NA	TRBV18	TRBJ1-5	CASSPRESQPQHF	TGTGCCAGCTCACCACGGGAAAGTCAGCCCCAGCATTTT
NA	NA	TRBV9	TRBJ1-2	CASSVGAGRDNYGYTF	TGTGCCAGCAGCGTAGGTGCGGGACGGGATAACTATGGCTACACCTTC
NA	NA	TRBV21-1	TRBJ2-5	CASSKGGLAGVGGWETQYF	TGTGCCAGCAGCAAAGGTGGGCTAGCGGGAGTAGGCGGTTGGGAGACCCAGTACTTC
NA	TRBD2	TRBV6-1	TRBJ2-1	CASRLAGVNYNEQFF	TGTGCCAGCAGACTAGCGGGAGTGAACTACAATGAGCAGTTCTTC
NA	TRBD2	TRBV4-1	TRBJ2-7	CASSHGLAGYEQYF	TGCGCCAGCAGCCATGGACTAGCGGGATACGAGCAGTACTTC
NA	TRBD1	TRBV7-7	TRBJ1-4	CASSSRTGTGDEKLFF	TGTGCCAGCAGCTCTCGTACCGGGACAGGCGATGAAAAACTGTTTTTT
NA	TRBD1	TRBV5-1	TRBJ1-4	CASSLDGRGYEKLFF	TGCGCCAGCAGCTTGGATGGCAGGGGGTATGAAAAACTGTTTTTT
NA	NA	TRBV6-5	TRBJ1-1	CASSRGNTEAFF	TGTGCCAGCAGCAGGGGGAACACTGAAGCTTTCTTT
NA	TRBD1	TRBV15	TRBJ1-2	CATSSIRGTVPNYGYTF	TGTGCCACCAGCAGTATCCGCGGGACAGTTCCTAACTATGGCTACACCTTC
NA	TRBD1	TRBV6-6	TRBJ2-7	CASRLDRGLHEQYF	TGTGCCAGCAGATTGGACAGGGGGTTACACGAGCAGTACTTC
NA	NA	TRBV5-1	TRBJ1-1	CASRPAGGTEAFF	TGCGCCAGCAGACCTGCCGGGGGGACTGAAGCTTTCTTT
NA	NA	TRBV5-1	TRBJ2-5	CASSLAFSTPYARETQYF	TGCGCCAGCAGCTTGGCGTTCTCTACCCCGTATGCCAGAGAGACCCAGTACTTC
once	NA	TRBV6-6	TRBJ2-7	CASSYSMGLEQYF	TGTGCCAGCAGTTACTCGATGGGTTTGGAGCAGTACTTC
NA	TRBD1	TRBV18	TRBJ1-4	CASSPQTGWTEKLFF	TGTGCCAGCTCACCGCAGACAGGGTGGACTGAAAAACTGTTTTTT
NA	TRBD2	TRBV18	TRBJ2-5	CASSRDGGLAGLETQYF	TGTGCCAGCTCACGGGATGGAGGACTAGCGGGATTGGAGACCCAGTACTTC
NA	NA	TRBV18	TRBJ2-3	CASSSYPGVSTDTQYF	TGTGCCAGCTCATCGTACCCGGGAGTCAGCACAGATACGCAGTATTTT
NA	NA	TRBV27	TRBJ1-1	CATQGGGQRNTEAFF	TGTGCCACCCAAGGGGGTGGACAACGGAACACTGAAGCTTTCTTT
NA	NA	TRBV6-4	TRBJ1-5	CASSTRQSRDQPQHF	TGTGCCAGCAGCACGAGACAGAGCCGGGATCAGCCCCAGCATTTT
NA	NA	TRBV7-9	TRBJ1-5	CASSREGGNQPQHF	TGTGCCAGCAGCCGCGAAGGGGGCAATCAGCCCCAGCATTTT
NA	NA	TRBV15	TRBJ2-1	CATSRNRREPGNEQFF	TGTGCCACCAGCAGAAATAGGAGGGAACCGGGAAATGAGCAGTTCTTC
NA	NA	TRBV5-1	TRBJ2-1	CASSFGGTYNEQFF	TGCGCCAGCAGCTTTGGCGGGACCTACAATGAGCAGTTCTTC
NA	NA	TRBV5-6	TRBJ2-7	CASSSPSTIRYEQYF	TGTGCCAGCAGCTCCCCCTCTACCATACGCTACGAGCAGTACTTC
NA	NA	TRBV6-6	TRBJ2-1	CASSYPGSYNEQFF	TGTGCCAGCAGTTACCCTGGGTCCTACAATGAGCAGTTCTTC
NA	TRBD1	TRBV28	TRBJ1-5	CASKYRGWNQPQHF	TGTGCCAGCAAATACAGGGGGTGGAATCAGCCCCAGCATTTT
NA	NA	TRBV20-1	TRBJ2-1	CSAFGHNEQFF	TGCAGTGCTTTTGGACACAATGAGCAGTTCTTC
NA	NA	TRBV6-5	TRBJ2-1	CASSYRTGIDEQFF	TGTGCCAGCAGCTACCGAACAGGGATCGATGAGCAGTTCTTC
NA	NA	TRBV10-3	TRBJ1-6	CAISDAGPGVYNSPLHF	TGTGCCATCAGTGATGCGGGGCCGGGGGTATATAATTCACCCCTCCACTTT
NA	TRBD2	TRBV29-1	TRBJ2-3	CSIGGLGQADTQYF	TGCAGCATCGGGGGACTAGGTCAAGCAGATACGCAGTATTTT
NA	TRBD1	TRBV18	TRBJ1-5	CASSGEGAQIGQPQHF	TGTGCCAGCTCCGGAGAGGGGGCGCAGATAGGACAGCCCCAGCATTTT
once	TRBD1	TRBV5-1	TRBJ2-7	CASSTGTGTPIGEQYF	TGCGCCAGCAGCACCGGGACAGGGACTCCCATTGGGGAGCAGTACTTC
once	NA	TRBV6-1	TRBJ2-3	CASSGVGLYTDTQYF	TGTGCCAGCAGTGGGGTCGGGCTCTACACAGATACGCAGTATTTT
NA	NA	TRBV14	TRBJ2-5	CASSYGTYLTETQYF	TGTGCCAGCAGCTATGGGACTTACCTAACGGAGACCCAGTACTTC
once	TRBD2	TRBV10-3	TRBJ2-7	CAISEPSGRSYEQYF	TGTGCCATCAGTGAGCCTAGCGGGAGGTCCTACGAGCAGTACTTC
NA	NA	TRBV5-5	TRBJ1-2	CASSLTVHYGYTF	TGTGCCAGCAGCTTGACAGTACATTATGGCTACACCTTC
NA	NA	TRBV11-3	TRBJ2-3	CASSFESLDTQYF	TGTGCCAGCAGCTTTGAGTCTCTCGATACGCAGTATTTT
NA	TRBD1	TRBV7-3	TRBJ2-7	CASSPQGTGKQYF	TGTGCCAGCAGCCCCCAAGGGACAGGGAAGCAGTACTTC
NA	TRBD2	TRBV2	TRBJ2-3	CASSEGLALLGDTQYF	TGTGCCAGCAGTGAAGGACTAGCACTCTTGGGAGATACGCAGTATTTT
NA	NA	TRBV5-5	TRBJ2-1	CASSLWLKHPQDDEQFF	TGTGCCAGCAGCTTATGGCTAAAGCATCCTCAAGACGATGAGCAGTTCTTC
once	TRBD2	TRBV11-2	TRBJ2-7	CASSLRWGGKGYEQYF	TGTGCCAGCAGCCTTCGATGGGGAGGGAAAGGCTACGAGCAGTACTTC
few	NA	TRBV7-2	TRBJ1-1	CASSPRVGGRTEAFF	TGTGCCAGCAGCCCGAGGGTGGGGGGGAGGACTGAAGCTTTCTTT
NA	TRBD1	TRBV18	TRBJ2-7	CASSPPGQGVYEQYF	TGTGCCAGCTCACCGCCGGGACAGGGGGTCTACGAGCAGTACTTC
NA	NA	TRBV28	TRBJ1-2	CASSSPPSRGYTF	TGTGCCAGCAGTTCCCCTCCGTCCAGGGGCTACACCTTC
NA	NA	TRBV7-9	TRBJ1-2	CASSLFGDYGYTF	TGTGCCAGCAGCTTATTTGGGGACTATGGCTACACCTTC